This entry features one TCR beta chain sequence. This clonotype was counted ten times or more. No cognate antigen has been identified for it. Per-base quality was not reported, and no clone a single base away is much larger than it. This sample is drawn from a study of T cells in Graves' hyperthyroidism and ophthalmopathy (dated by TCRdb to the late 2010s). Some background on the complete study: Peripheral blood was sampled at the time of initial diagnosis, prior to any treatment. The paper reports TCR Vbeta CDR3 sequencing of some 140 peripheral blood samples: approximately 43 ophthalmopathy, 75 to 80 hyperthyroidism and around 17 progressor patients. An independent validation cohort of under 20 hyperthyroidism patients and 17 patients who later progressed to ophthalmopathy tested prospective prediction of ophthalmopathy. Following sampling, methimazole starting at 30 mg daily was given to hyperthyroidism patients, and high-dose intravenous methylprednisolone was given to ophthalmopathy patients. TCR V-J signatures able to tell the groups apart were searched for in a discovery cohort of 95 to 100 patients, of whom 40 to 45 had Graves' ophthalmopathy and roughly 59 had stable Graves' hyperthyroidism. In addition, the study compared T-cell repertoires in thyroid tissue and in blood from roughly six Graves' hyperthyroidism patients. The 100 discovery patients were randomly split 7:3 into training and test sets.

Summary of the overall study and its limitations: Most expanded thyroid clonotypes (frequency above 0.001) were also detected in blood, suggesting blood repertoires may reflect thyroid immune responses. In validation, progression to ophthalmopathy was predicted by the model with 70.59% sensitivity and under 85% specificity, a median of about 6 months before onset. In cross-validation, a model built on a 13 V-J signature told ophthalmopathy apart from stable hyperthyroidism with under 90% sensitivity and about 81% specificity, and in testing the same model reached 80%/75%. No statistical method was used to set the sample size in advance, and investigators knew the group allocation.

Amplification of TCR beta CDR3 regions was carried out from RNA transcripts. The TCR CDR3 was subjected to a first round of RT-PCR using the HTBI primer set and the Qiagen OneStep RT-PCR kit. The libraries were constructed in a second round of multiplex PCR and then size-selected and purified. Sequencing of the libraries was done on an Illumina HiSeq2000 using paired-end 100 bp reads. The source study handled its data this way. Raw data were processed with SOAPnuke, discarding reads with adapters, uncalled bases, mean Phred below 15, or no exact constant-primer or identifier match. COPE v1.2.5 was used to merge the high-quality paired reads, and each unique nucleotide sequence was defined as a clonotype. MiTCR v1.1 was used to align the clonotypes against IMGT TRBV, TRBD and TRBJ reference segments. Analysis was restricted to V-J combinations with a frequency above 0.0001, which covered roughly 99% of repertoires. A TCS score was defined as the ratio of F50 (clonal expansion) to E x V (chaos), with BLOSUM62-based TCRdist applied between CDR3 peptides within each V-J. Welch's t-statistics and random forest reduced some 510 V-J features to fewer than 15, which were used in a naive Bayes classifier (R e1071). In-frame beta chains were kept once TCRdb had trimmed the public reads at Q25 with fastp and called clones with MiXCR. For every CDR3 protein sequence, its rows merge into one entry that carries the most common genes and DNA. TCRdb's processing, not the authors' own work, is the source of the V and J calls. The sample yields roughly 150,000 distinct CDR3 sequences; 8% to 9.5% were counted once. The ten top clones hold approximately 20% of the sample.

Hyperthyroidism patients were newly diagnosed, with disease duration under 2 months, and aged 18 to 65 years. The study excluded patients with uncontrolled infections, other autoimmune diseases, pregnancy or lactation. Diagnoses were established on the basis of clinical symptoms, serum thyroxine and TRAb, thyroid ultrasound, and orbital computed tomography. For progressor patients, blood was drawn at the first diagnosis of hyperthyroidism, before any ophthalmopathy symptoms had appeared. Ficoll-Paque density gradient centrifugation was used to isolate PBMCs from approximately 10 ml of fresh peripheral blood. Progressor patients were defined as those initially diagnosed with Graves' hyperthyroidism in whom ophthalmopathy developed during follow-up. Total RNA was extracted using Trizol reagent, and RNA quality was assessed on an Agilent 2100 Bioanalyzer. Sequenced input: blood. This TCR came from a woman aged 18-29 years with Graves' hyperthyroidism that later progressed to Graves' ophthalmopathy.

The nucleotide sequence is TGTGCCAGCAACCGGGCAGGCGGGACAGCGAACACCGGGGAGCTGTTTTTT. Its protein product is CASNRAGGTANTGELFF. The chain is assembled from TRBV7-9 and TRBJ2-2; matching of 7 bases hints at TRBD1 as the D gene. V gives up 7 bases and J gives up 0 bases, and the segment between their germline ends measures 18 bases. The CDR3 runs 17 residues from the cysteine to the phenylalanine. The sequence is cut down to CDR3 DNA, 51 bases in frame from base 1. From the germline V gene (reference sequence), CDR1 is SEHNR and CDR2 is FQNEAQ.